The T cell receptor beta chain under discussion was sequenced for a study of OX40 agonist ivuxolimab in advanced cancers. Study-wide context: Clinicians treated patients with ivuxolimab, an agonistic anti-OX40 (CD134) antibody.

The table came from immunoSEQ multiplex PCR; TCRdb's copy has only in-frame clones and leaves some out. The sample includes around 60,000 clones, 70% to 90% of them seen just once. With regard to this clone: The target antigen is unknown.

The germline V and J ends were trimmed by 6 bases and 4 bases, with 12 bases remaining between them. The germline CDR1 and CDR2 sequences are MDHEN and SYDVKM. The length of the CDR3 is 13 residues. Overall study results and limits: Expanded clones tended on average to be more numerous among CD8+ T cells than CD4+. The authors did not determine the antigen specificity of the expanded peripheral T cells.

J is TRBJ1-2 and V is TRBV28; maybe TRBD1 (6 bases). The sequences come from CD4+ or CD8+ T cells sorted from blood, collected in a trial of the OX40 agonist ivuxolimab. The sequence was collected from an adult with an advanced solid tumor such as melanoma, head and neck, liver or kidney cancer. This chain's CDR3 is CASRMDSTYGYTF. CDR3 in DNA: TGTGCCAGCAGGATGGACAGTACCTATGGCTACACCTTC.